What follows are 23 T cell receptor beta chains derived from one specimen sequenced in a study of Ad26.COV2.S vaccination and SARS-CoV-2 variants. Profiling relied on immunoSEQ multiplex PCR, and the TCRdb table lists in-frame clones only, not all of them. The table lists 300,000 to 400,000 clones, more than 75% of them singletons, with 3.3% in the top ten. Treatment in this sample: some 20 received Ad26.COV2.S at low or high dose, single or two shots; about 5 received placebo; per-sample allocation not given. Day 63 after the first injection of vaccine or placebo was the sampling time. This sample comprised peripheral blood, obtained in a trial of Ad26.COV2.S vaccine versus placebo. The receptors here all came from a person between 18 and 59 years old who received the Ad26.COV2.S COVID-19 vaccine or a placebo.

The chain joins TRBV24-1 to TRBJ2-3; no firm D call. The CDR3 is 13 residues long. In germline, CDR1 is KGHDR, CDR2 SFDVKD. Between the trimmed V and J ends, which lost 4 bases and 4 bases, there was a span of 8 bases. The CDR3 sequence: CATSDRSPDTQYF. The CDR3 DNA sequence: TGTGCCACCAGTGACCGGAGCCCAGATACGCAGTATTTT.

The V gene is TRBV30, the J gene TRBJ2-5; D is undetermined. Looked up from germline, CDR1 is GTSNPN and CDR2 is SVGIG (reference sequence). V gave up 3 bases and J gave up 5 bases, with 13 bases separating them. The CDR3 has 13 residues. CDR3 amino acids: CAWSYGYGETQYF. The CDR3 DNA reads as TGTGCCTGGAGCTATGGATACGGGGAGACCCAGTACTTC. Drawing the rest from reference TRBV30 and TRBJ2-5, the complete variable domain is SQTIHQWPATLVQPVGSPLSLECTVEGTSNPNLYWYRQAAGRGLQLLFYSVGIGQISSEVPQNLSASRPQDRQFILSSKKLLLSDSGFYLCAWSYGYGETQYFGPGTRLLVL.

On this clone: Different DNA sequences within this sample yield the same CDR3. The chain joins TRBV5-1 to TRBJ2-7; D remains unclear. Germline V gene lookup returns CDR1 SGHRS and CDR2 YFSETQ. The CDR3 has 13 residues. V was pared by 4 bases and J by 1 base, with 9 bases between. CDR3 bases: TGCGCCAGCAGCCTTGCGGCGTCCTACGAGCAGTACTTC. It translates to CASSLAASYEQYF.

This clone was counted between two and nine times. V usage is TRBV7-2 and J usage is TRBJ2-3, with 7 bases that match TRBD1. In germline, CDR1 is SGHTA, CDR2 FQGNSA. The CDR3 contains 15 residues. With 4 bases clipped from V and 4 bases from J, the junction kept 8 bases outside the gene matches. CDR3 protein: CASSSETGFADTQYF. In DNA, the CDR3 is TGTGCCAGCAGCTCAGAGACAGGGTTCGCAGATACGCAGTATTTT.

The V and J genes are TRBV2 and TRBJ2-7; D is undetermined. Trimming removed 11 bases at V and 0 bases at J, with 14 bases between. There are 13 residues in the CDR3. Germline V lookup: CDR1 SNHLY, CDR2 FYNNEI. CDR3 in amino acids: CAGETISSYEQYF. CDR3 nucleotides: TGTGCCGGCGAGACAATAAGCTCCTACGAGCAGTACTTC. The complete variable domain, with remaining parts taken from reference TRBV2 and TRBJ2-7, reads EPEVTQTPSHQVTQMGQEVILRCVPISNHLYFYWYRQILGQKVEFLVSFYNNEISEKSEIFDDQFSVERPDGSNFTLKIRSTKLEDSAMYFCAGETISSYEQYFGPGTRLTVT.

As DNA, the CDR3 is TGTGCCAGCAGCTTACGGCAAGGCGAGCAGTTCTTC. Its translation: CASSLRQGEQFF. This chain joins TRBV7-9 and TRBJ2-1, with unresolved D. The length of the CDR3 is 12 residues. CDR1 SEHNR and CDR2 FQNEAQ come from the germline V gene (reference sequence). V gave up 2 bases and J gave up 10 bases, with 9 bases separating them.

This clone was counted between two and nine times. The chain has TRBV13 and TRBJ2-1; 11 positions agree with TRBD1. Germline V CDR1 and CDR2: PRHDT, FYEKMQ (reference sequence). The CDR3 runs to 15 residues. V lost 3 bases to trimming and J lost 8 bases; unmatched junction nucleotides: 6. As DNA, the CDR3 is TGTGCCAGCAGCTTCGGGACAGGGGGTTTGGATGAGCAGTTCTTC. This gives the protein CASSFGTGGLDEQFF.

This clone was observed a few times. The chain recombines TRBV27 with TRBJ2-7; 11 nucleotides match TRBD2. V was clipped by 4 bases and J by 3 bases; unmatched bases: 5. This CDR3 has 15 amino acids. CDR1 and CDR2 (germline): MNHEY, SMNVEV (reference sequence). This CDR3 reads CASSYAGTSGYEQYF. DNA of the CDR3: TGTGCCAGCAGTTACGCCGGGACTAGCGGCTACGAGCAGTACTTC.

The genes are TRBV3-1 (or the pseudogene TRBV3-2) and TRBJ1-5; no definite D call. CDR3 length: 14 residues. The germline CDR1 and CDR2 sequences are LGHDT and YNNKEL (reference sequence). The germline V and J ends were trimmed by 1 base and 6 bases, with 10 bases remaining between them. CDR3 in amino acids: CASSQGEGVQPQHF. CDR3 DNA: TGTGCCAGCAGCCAAGGGGAGGGAGTTCAGCCCCAGCATTTT.

The chain has TRBV30 and TRBJ1-5; D is undetermined. Trimming left V 0 bases short and J 5 bases short, with 14 bases between. This CDR3 is 15 amino acids long. Germline CDR1 GTSNPN, CDR2 SVGIG (reference sequence). In DNA, the CDR3 is TGTGCCTGGAGTGTAAACTCACCGGTCGATCAGCCCCAGCATTTT. Amino acid sequence: CAWSVNSPVDQPQHF.

This clone was picked up one time. The chain has TRBV19 and TRBJ2-1, with 9 positions matching TRBD2. V lost 7 bases, J lost 3 bases, and 7 bases stayed unmatched. Germline V gene lookup returns CDR1 LNHDA and CDR2 SQIVND (reference sequence). This CDR3 has 15 residues. The CDR3 is CASKKTSGNYNEQFF. The CDR3 DNA reads as TGTGCCAGTAAAAAGACTAGCGGAAACTACAATGAGCAGTTCTTC.

The J gene is TRBJ1-4, the V gene TRBV7-2, with a tentative D call TRBD1 (5 bases). Germline V gene lookup returns CDR1 SGHTA and CDR2 FQGNSA. Trimming removed 5 bases at V and 14 bases at J, with 24 bases between. The CDR3 spans 15 residues. DNA for the CDR3: TGTGCCAGCAGCCCATCGGACTGGCAGGGCGGAATCCTGTTTTTT. Amino acid sequence: CASSPSDWQGGILFF.

The V gene is TRBV7-9, the J gene TRBJ1-1; D not certain. V was pared by 5 bases and J by 3 bases, with 25 bases between. The V gene's germline CDR1 is SEHNR and CDR2 FQNEAQ (reference sequence). The length of the CDR3 is 18 residues. The CDR3 protein is CASSDTHRGRRMDTEAFF. DNA for the CDR3: TGTGCCAGCAGCGACACTCACCGGGGTCGGAGGATGGACACTGAAGCTTTCTTT.

The CDR3 DNA sequence: TGTGCCAGCAGTTACTCTGGTCCTCCCTACGAGCAGTACTTC. It specifies CASSYSGPPYEQYF. The rearrangement joins TRBV6-5 to TRBJ2-7; no firm D call. Germline V lookup: CDR1 MNHEY, CDR2 SVGAGI. The CDR3 extends over 14 amino acids. V was clipped by 0 bases and J by 2 bases, with 8 bases between them.

With respect to this clone: The same CDR3 also results from other DNA sequences found in this sample. J is TRBJ2-5 and V is TRBV18, with D unresolved. Per the germline V gene, CDR1 is KGHSH and CDR2 is LQKENI. This CDR3 comprises 12 residues. V was cut by 1 base and J by 3 bases, with 3 bases left in between. The CDR3 loop reads CASSPREETQYF. CDR3 DNA: TGTGCCAGCTCACCACGAGAAGAGACCCAGTACTTC.

V usage is TRBV7-9 and J usage is TRBJ2-2, with D uncertain. The CDR3 spans 14 residues. CDR1 and CDR2 (germline): SEHNR, FQNEAQ (reference sequence). V lost 5 bases to trimming and J lost 2 bases, with 9 bases between them. The CDR3, as DNA: TGTGCCAGCAGCCCAGGATTCAACACCGGGGAGCTGTTTTTT. Translated: CASSPGFNTGELFF. Complete variable domain (other parts from reference TRBV7-9 and TRBJ2-2): DTGVSQNPRHKITKRGQNVTFRCDPISEHNRLYWYRQTLGQGPEFLTYFQNEAQLEKSRLLSDRFSAERPKGSFSTLEIQRTEQGDSAMYLCASSPGFNTGELFFGEGSRLTVL.

J is TRBJ2-1 and V is TRBV28; the D gene is possibly TRBD1 (5 bases). This CDR3 spans 15 amino acids. Germline CDR1 and CDR2: MDHEN and SYDVKM. Between the trimmed V and J ends, which lost 3 bases and 0 bases, there was a span of 9 bases. CDR3 DNA: TGTGCCAGCAGTTTTCGCAGGGACTCCTACAATGAGCAGTTCTTC. Its protein is CASSFRRDSYNEQFF.

This clone appeared a single time. This chain links TRBV25-1 with TRBJ2-3, with D uncertain. The CDR3 has 17 residues. V shed 4 bases and J shed 1 base, with 18 bases lying between them. Germline V gives CDR1 MGHDK, CDR2 SYGVNS. The DNA of the CDR3 is TGTGCCAGCAGTGGCCAATTAATATCAACTCGCACAGATACGCAGTATTTT. Translating it yields CASSGQLISTRTDTQYF.

The V and J genes are TRBV7-8 and TRBJ2-5; 7 nucleotides align to TRBD1. Germline V gene sequence: CDR1 SGHVS, CDR2 FQNEAQ. The trim removed 1 base at V and 3 bases at J, leaving 5 bases unmatched. The CDR3 has 15 amino acids. The CDR3 loop reads CASSLGGGLKETQYF. In DNA form, the CDR3 reads TGTGCCAGCAGCTTAGGAGGGGGCTTAAAAGAGACCCAGTACTTC.

The gene calls are TRBV27 and TRBJ2-7; possibly TRBD1 for D (6 bases). CDR3 length equals 16 residues. V was trimmed by 5 bases and J by 4 bases, leaving 21 bases between them. Germline V gene data show CDR1 as MNHEY and CDR2 as SMNVEV (reference sequence). The CDR3 loop reads CASSILRGQGVYEQYF. Written as DNA, the CDR3 is TGTGCCAGCAGTATACTACGGGGACAAGGAGTGTACGAGCAGTACTTC.

The chain is built from TRBV19 and TRBJ1-2; 10 bases map to TRBD1. J gave up 4 bases and V 10 bases, and 6 bases lay outside the gene matches. Germline V gene data show CDR1 as LNHDA and CDR2 as SQIVND (reference sequence). This CDR3 comprises 13 residues. DNA of the CDR3: TGTGCCACCGACAGGGGGCCTGGCTATGGCTACACCTTC. As protein: CATDRGPGYGYTF.

The rearrangement joins TRBV9 to TRBJ2-5, with D possibly TRBD2 on 5 matching bases. CDR1 is SGDLS and CDR2 is YYNGEE in the germline V gene. This CDR3 contains 17 residues. The V end was cut by 4 bases, the J end by 2 bases, with 21 bases between. CDR3 DNA sequence: TGTGCCAGCAGCCCCCCATACTCCTCGGAGGAGCAAGAGACCCAGTACTTC. The encoded protein is CASSPPYSSEEQETQYF.

The rearrangement links TRBV30 to TRBJ2-2, with TRBD1 matching 7 bases. The CDR3 length is 15 residues. CDR1 and CDR2 (germline): GTSNPN, SVGIG (reference sequence). The ends lost 1 base at V and 7 bases at J; junction bases unmatched: 9. The CDR3 DNA reads TGTGCCTGGAGTGCCCCGTCCAGGGGGAACGGGGAGCTGTTTTTT. This translates into CAWSAPSRGNGELFF.